The subject of this entry is one TCR beta chain. The sample comes from a study of shared clonotypes between healthy human individuals. Deep was the level used in running the assay. Using immunoSEQ multiplex PCR, the repertoire was profiled, and TCRdb retains in-frame clones only, with some absent. The table has around 1.4 million clones, roughly 98.5% seen once. This CDR3 contains 11 residues. V gave up 6 bases and J gave up 6 bases, with 11 bases separating them. Per the germline V gene, CDR1 is DFQATT and CDR2 is SNEGSKA (reference sequence). The sample taken for sequencing was naive CD4+ T cells sorted from blood. Specified subset: CD45RA+ positively selected. The clonotype comes from a man younger than 45 in good health. This chain connects TRBV20-1 to TRBJ1-2; D call uncertain. The CDR3 coding sequence is TGCAGTGCGCCAGGAACCCATGGCTACACCTTC. Translation: CSAPGTHGYTF.